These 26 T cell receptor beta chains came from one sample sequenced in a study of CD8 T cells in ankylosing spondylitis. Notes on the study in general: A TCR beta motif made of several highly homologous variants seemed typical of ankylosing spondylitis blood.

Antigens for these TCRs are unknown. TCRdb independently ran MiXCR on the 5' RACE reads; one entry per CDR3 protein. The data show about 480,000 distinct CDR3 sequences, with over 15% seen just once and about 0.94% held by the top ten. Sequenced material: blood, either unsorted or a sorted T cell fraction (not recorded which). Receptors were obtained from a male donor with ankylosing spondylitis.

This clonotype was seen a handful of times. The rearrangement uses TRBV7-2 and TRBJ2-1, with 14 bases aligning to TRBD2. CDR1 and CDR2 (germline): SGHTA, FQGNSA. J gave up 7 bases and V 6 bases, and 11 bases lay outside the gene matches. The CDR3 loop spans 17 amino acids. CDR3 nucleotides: TGTGCCAGCAGTCTACACTCCGGGACTAGCGGGAGTAATGAGCAGTTCTTC. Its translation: CASSLHSGTSGSNEQFF.

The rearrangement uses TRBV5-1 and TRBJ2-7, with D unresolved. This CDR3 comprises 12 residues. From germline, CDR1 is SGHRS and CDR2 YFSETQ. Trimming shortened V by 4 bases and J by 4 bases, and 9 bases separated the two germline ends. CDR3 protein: CASSVTEYEQYF. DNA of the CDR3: TGCGCCAGCAGCGTGACTGAGTACGAGCAGTACTTC.

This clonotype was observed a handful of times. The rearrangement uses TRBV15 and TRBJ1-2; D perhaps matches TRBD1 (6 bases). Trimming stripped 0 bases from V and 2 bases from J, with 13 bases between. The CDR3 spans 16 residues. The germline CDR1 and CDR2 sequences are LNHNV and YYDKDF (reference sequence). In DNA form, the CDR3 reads TGTGCCACCAGCAGAGATGGGCAGGGGCTGAACTATGGCTACACCTTC. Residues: CATSRDGQGLNYGYTF.

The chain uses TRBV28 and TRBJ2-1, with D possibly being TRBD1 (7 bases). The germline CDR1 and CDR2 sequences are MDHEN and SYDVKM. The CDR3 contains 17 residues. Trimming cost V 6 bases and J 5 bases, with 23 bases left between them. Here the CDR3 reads CASSLRDSRTTNNEQFF. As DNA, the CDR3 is TGTGCCAGCAGCCTAAGGGACAGCCGGACTACAAACAATGAGCAGTTCTTC.

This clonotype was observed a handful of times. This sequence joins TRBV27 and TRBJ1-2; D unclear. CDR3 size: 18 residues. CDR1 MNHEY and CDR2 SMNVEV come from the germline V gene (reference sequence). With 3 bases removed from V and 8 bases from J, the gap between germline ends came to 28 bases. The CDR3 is CASSFRPLSPGVPRGYTF. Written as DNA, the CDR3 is TGTGCCAGCAGTTTTCGCCCCTTAAGTCCAGGCGTCCCGCGAGGCTACACCTTC.

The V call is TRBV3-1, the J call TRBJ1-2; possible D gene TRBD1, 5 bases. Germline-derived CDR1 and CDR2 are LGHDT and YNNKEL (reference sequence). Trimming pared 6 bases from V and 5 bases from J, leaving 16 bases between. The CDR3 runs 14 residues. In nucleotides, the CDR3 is TGTGCCAGCAGTCCCCGGCAGGGAGGGTATGGCTACACCTTC. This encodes CASSPRQGGYGYTF.

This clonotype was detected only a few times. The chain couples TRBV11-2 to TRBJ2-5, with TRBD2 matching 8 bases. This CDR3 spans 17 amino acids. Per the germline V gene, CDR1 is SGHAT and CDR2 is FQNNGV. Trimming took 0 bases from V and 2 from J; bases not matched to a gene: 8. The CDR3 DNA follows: TGTGCCAGCAGCTTAGAGTTGGTACTAGCGGAACAAGAGACCCAGTACTTC. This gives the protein CASSLELVLAEQETQYF.

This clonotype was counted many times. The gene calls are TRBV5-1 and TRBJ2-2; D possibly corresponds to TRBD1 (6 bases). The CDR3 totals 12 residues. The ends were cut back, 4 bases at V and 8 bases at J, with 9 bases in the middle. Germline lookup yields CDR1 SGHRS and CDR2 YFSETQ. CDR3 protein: CASSLDRGELFF. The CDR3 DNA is TGCGCCAGCAGCCTCGACAGGGGGGAGCTGTTTTTT.

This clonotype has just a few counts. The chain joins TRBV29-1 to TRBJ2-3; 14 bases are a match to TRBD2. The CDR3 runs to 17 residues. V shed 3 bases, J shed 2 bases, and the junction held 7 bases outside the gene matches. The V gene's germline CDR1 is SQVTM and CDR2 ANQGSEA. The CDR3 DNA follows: TGCAGCGTTGACGGACTAGCGGGAGGTGAGGTCACAGATACGCAGTATTTT. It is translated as CSVDGLAGGEVTDTQYF.

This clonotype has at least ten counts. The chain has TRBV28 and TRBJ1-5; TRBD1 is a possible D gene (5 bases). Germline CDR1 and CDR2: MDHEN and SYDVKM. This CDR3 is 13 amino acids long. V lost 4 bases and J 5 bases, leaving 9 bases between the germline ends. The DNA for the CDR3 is TGTGCCAGCAGTTGGTGGGGGGATCAGCCCCAGCATTTT. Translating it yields CASSWWGDQPQHF.

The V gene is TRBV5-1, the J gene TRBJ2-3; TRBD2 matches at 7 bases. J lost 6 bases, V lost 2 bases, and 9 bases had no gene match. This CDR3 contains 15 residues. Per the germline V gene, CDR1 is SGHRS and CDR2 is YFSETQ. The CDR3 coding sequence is TGCGCCAGCAGCTTTGGGTGGACTAGTGCGGATACGCAGTATTTT. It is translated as CASSFGWTSADTQYF.

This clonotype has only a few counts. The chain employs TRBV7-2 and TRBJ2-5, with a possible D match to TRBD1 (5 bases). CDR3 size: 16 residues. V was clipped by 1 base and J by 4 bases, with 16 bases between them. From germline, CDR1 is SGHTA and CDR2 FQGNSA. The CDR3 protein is CASSLVNYLGVETQYF. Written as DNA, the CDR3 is TGTGCCAGCAGCTTAGTAAACTACTTAGGGGTAGAGACCCAGTACTTC. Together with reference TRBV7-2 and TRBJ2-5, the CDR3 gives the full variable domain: GAGVSQSPSNKVTEKGKDVELRCDPISGHTALYWYRQSLGQGLEFLIYFQGNSAPDKSGLPSDRFSAERTGGSVSTLTIQRTQQEDSAVYLCASSLVNYLGVETQYFGPGTRLLVL.

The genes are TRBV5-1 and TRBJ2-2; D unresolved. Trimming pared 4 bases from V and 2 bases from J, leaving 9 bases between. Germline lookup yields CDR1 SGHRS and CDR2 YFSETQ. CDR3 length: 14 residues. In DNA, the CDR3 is TGCGCCAGCAGCGGTAGCACAAACACCGGGGAGCTGTTTTTT. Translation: CASSGSTNTGELFF.

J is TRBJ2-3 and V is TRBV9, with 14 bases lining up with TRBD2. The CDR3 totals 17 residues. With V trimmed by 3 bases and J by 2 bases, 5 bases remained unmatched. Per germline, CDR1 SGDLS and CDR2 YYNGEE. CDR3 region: CASSAGLAGGLTDTQYF. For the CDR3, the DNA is TGTGCCAGCAGCGCAGGACTAGCGGGAGGCCTCACAGATACGCAGTATTTT. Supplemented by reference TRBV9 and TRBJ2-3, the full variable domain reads DSGVTQTPKHLITATGQRVTLRCSPRSGDLSVYWYQQSLDQGLQFLIQYYNGEERAKGNILERFSAQQFPDLHSELNLSSLELGDSALYFCASSAGLAGGLTDTQYFGPGTRLTVL.

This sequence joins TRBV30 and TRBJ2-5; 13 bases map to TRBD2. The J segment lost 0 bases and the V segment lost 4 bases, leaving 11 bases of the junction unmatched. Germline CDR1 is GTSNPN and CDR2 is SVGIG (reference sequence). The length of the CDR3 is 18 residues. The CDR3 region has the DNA TGTGCCTGGAATCGTGTCAGGACTAGCGGGGGAAACCAAGAGACCCAGTACTTC. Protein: CAWNRVRTSGGNQETQYF.

CDR3 nucleotides: TGTGCCTGGAGCCCAGCCGGGGACAGGGTCGCTTTCTTT. As protein: CAWSPAGDRVAFF. The chain links TRBV30 to TRBJ1-1; the match to TRBD1 covers 9 bases. V shed 3 bases and J 11 bases; nucleotides not matched to a gene: 10. Germline-derived CDR1 and CDR2 are GTSNPN and SVGIG (reference sequence). This CDR3 region has 13 residues.

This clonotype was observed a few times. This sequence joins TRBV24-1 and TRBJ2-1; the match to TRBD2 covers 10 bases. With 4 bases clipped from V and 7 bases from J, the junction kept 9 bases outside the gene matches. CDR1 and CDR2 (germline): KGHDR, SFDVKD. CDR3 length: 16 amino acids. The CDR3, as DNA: TGTGCCACCAGTGACAACAGCGGGGGGGCCTTAAATGAGCAGTTCTTC. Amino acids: CATSDNSGGALNEQFF.

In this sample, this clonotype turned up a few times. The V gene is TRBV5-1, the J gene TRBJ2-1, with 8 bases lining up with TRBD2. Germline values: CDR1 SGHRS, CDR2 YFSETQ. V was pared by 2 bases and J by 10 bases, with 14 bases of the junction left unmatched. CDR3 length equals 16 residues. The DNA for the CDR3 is TGCGCCAGCAGCTTCTCTGGCGGCGGGAGGCGGTGGGAGCAGTTCTTC. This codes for CASSFSGGGRRWEQFF.

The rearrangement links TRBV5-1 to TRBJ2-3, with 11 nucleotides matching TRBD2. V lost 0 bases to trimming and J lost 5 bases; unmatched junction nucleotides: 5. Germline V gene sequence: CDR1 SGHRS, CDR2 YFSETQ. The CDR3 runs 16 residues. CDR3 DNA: TGCGCCAGCAGCTTGGTCCTAGCGGGAGGAATAGATACGCAGTATTTT. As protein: CASSLVLAGGIDTQYF.

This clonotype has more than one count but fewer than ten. Here the CDR3 DNA reads TGTGCCAGCAGCACTAGCGGGACCACAGATACGCAGTATTTT. Residues: CASSTSGTTDTQYF. The rearrangement uses TRBV7-9 and TRBJ2-3; 10 bases line up with TRBD2. J gave up 2 bases and V 5 bases, and 1 base lay outside the gene matches. Germline-derived CDR1 and CDR2 are SEHNR and FQNEAQ (reference sequence). This CDR3 is 14 amino acids long.

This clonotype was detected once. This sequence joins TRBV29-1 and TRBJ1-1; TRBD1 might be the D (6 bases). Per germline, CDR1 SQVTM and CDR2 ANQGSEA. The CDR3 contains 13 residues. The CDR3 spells CGSRQALNTEAFF. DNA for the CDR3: TGCGGCTCCAGACAGGCCTTGAACACTGAAGCTTTCTTT.

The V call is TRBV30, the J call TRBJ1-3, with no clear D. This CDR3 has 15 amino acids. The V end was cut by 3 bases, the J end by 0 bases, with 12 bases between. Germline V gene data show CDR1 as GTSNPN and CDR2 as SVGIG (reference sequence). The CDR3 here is CAWSRTAGSGNTIYF. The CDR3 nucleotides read TGTGCCTGGAGCAGGACGGCTGGCTCTGGAAACACCATATATTTT.

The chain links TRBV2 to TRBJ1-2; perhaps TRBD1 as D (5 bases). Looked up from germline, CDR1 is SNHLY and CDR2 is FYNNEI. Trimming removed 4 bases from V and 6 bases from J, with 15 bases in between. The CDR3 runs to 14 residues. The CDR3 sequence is CASSGATGTHGYTF. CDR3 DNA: TGTGCCAGCAGTGGAGCTACCGGGACGCATGGCTACACCTTC.

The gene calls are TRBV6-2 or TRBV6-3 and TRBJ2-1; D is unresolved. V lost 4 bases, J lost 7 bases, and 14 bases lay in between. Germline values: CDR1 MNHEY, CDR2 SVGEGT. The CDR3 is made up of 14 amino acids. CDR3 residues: CASSSRSPHNEQFF. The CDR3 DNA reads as TGTGCCAGCAGTTCCCGGTCGCCCCATAATGAGCAGTTCTTC.

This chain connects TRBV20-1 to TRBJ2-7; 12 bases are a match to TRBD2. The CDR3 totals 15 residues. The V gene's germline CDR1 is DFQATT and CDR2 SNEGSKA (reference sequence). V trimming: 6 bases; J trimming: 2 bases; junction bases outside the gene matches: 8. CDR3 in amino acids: CSAPDLAGGTYEQYF. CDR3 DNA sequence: TGCAGTGCCCCCGATCTAGCGGGGGGGACCTACGAGCAGTACTTC.

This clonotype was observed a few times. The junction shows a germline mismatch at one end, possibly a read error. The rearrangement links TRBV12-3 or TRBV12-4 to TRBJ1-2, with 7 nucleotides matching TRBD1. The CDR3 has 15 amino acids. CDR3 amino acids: CASSVAQTGPGGYTF. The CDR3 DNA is TGTGCCAGCAGTGTAGCCCAGACAGGGCCGGGGGGCTACACCTTC.